This T cell receptor beta chain was sequenced during a study of cytomegalovirus exposure and HLA in healthy donors. Study outcomes and limitations: HLA-A and HLA-B allele assignments for most subjects were reportedly predicted accurately using TCR beta sequences.

Points on this clone: The antigen remains unidentified.

The PCR contained 60 Vbeta and 13 Jbeta primers. The method was immunoSEQ multiplex PCR; TCRdb's version includes in-frame clones alone and lacks a portion of them. The sample lists about 160,000 clones, about three quarters seen once, with approximately 3.4% in the top ten. Between the trimmed V and J ends, which lost 0 bases and 1 base, there was a span of 3 bases. Germline loops: CDR1 MNHEY, CDR2 SMNVEV (reference sequence). The CDR3 consists of 13 residues. The chain recombines TRBV27 with TRBJ2-5; no reliable D call. The TCR comes from a woman in her fifties or sixties in good health and CMV-seropositive. Material for sequencing was PBMCs. The CDR3 here is CASSLSRQETQYF. In nucleotides, the CDR3 is TGTGCCAGCAGTTTATCGCGCCAAGAGACCCAGTACTTC.